The entry below gives a single T cell receptor (beta chain) sequence along with its context. Its target is unknown. This specimen comes from a study of cytomegalovirus exposure and HLA in healthy donors. Study results and limitations: Available immune exposure information was restricted to CMV serostatus only. Three CMV-associated chains proved CMV antigen-specific in vitro.

Trimming cost V 5 bases and J 0 bases, with 11 bases left between them. Per germline, CDR1 LNHDA and CDR2 SQIVND (reference sequence). This CDR3 contains 15 residues. With 60 Vbeta and 13 Jbeta primers, the PCR was carried out. Measured with immunoSEQ multiplex PCR; TCRdb has only the in-frame clones, and not every one. The table has fewer than 85,000 clones, 78% seen once. The origin of this receptor is a male donor in good health and CMV-seropositive. Specimen: PBMCs. The chain joins TRBV19 to TRBJ2-1; D is uncertain. The CDR3 here is CASSSEASSYNEQFF. CDR3 DNA sequence: TGTGCCAGTAGTTCAGAAGCGAGCTCCTACAATGAGCAGTTCTTC.